The entry below gives a single T cell receptor beta chain sequence along with its context. The target antigen is unknown. These data come from a study of CXCR3-negative and CXCR3-positive naive CD8 T cells. General study results and limits: Memory CD8+ cells showed much lower diversity, while both naive subsets displayed comparably high diversity. For CXCR3-positive naive cells, TRB CDR3s were more hydrophobic than those of CXCR3-negative naive cells.

Per germline, CDR1 MGHDK and CDR2 SYGVNS. The CDR3 has 16 amino acids. The authors made the TRB cDNA libraries by 5' RACE using UMI labels. TCRdb reprocessed the 5' RACE reads, keeping one entry per CDR3 protein, no DNA. The listing contains about 150,000 distinct CDR3 sequences. The TCR comes from a human donor in good health. Some clones in this sample may be carry-over from other donors' samples. Sequencing input: naive CXCR3+ CD8+ T cells from blood. The subset: CD45RO-CCR7+CD27+CD95- naive CD8+ T cells expressing CXCR3 (TNR3+). The chain employs TRBV25-1 and TRBJ1-4; no DNA is available, so the TRBD1 call from TCRdb remains unchecked. This CDR3 reads CASSESQRQRCEELFF.